This passage covers 29 T cell receptor beta chains from one sample sequenced in a study of Graves' ophthalmopathy and Graves' hyperthyroidism. RNA transcripts were the template, and TCR beta CDR3 regions were amplified from them. RT-PCR was first run with HTBI primers, then multiplex PCR in a second round. Via MiXCR, TCRdb re-called the multiplex PCR reads, giving one row per CDR3 protein. The repertoire holds almost 40,000 distinct CDR3 sequences, around half seen once, with 26% in the top ten. Sequenced: peripheral blood. Receptor source: an adult woman with stable Graves' hyperthyroidism.

In the case of this clonotype: It is likely a read error, because the conserved phenylalanine at the end of the CDR3 is missing. No DNA is shown, since the ends of the CDR3 on it are uncertain; the CDR3 is the one TCRdb lists. V and J are TRBV10-3 and TRBJ1-4; the table's D gene call, TRBD1, was not cross checked with the DNA. The CDR3 length equals 9 residues, ends included. The germline V gene encodes CDR1 ENHRY and CDR2 SYGVKD. CDR3 sequence: CAIRPDSGV.

Note on this clonotype: This may be a read error: a much more frequent sequence differs by one nucleotide. CDR3 bases: TGTGCCTGGAAACGAGACAGGGGAGAACAAGGGACCCAGTACTTC. Translating gives CAWKRDRGEQGTQYF. The chain couples TRBV30 to TRBJ2-5, with 8 nucleotides matching TRBD1. This CDR3 has 15 amino acids. Germline CDR1 is GTSNPN and CDR2 is SVGIG (reference sequence).

The chain employs TRBV6-1 and TRBJ1-2; the D gene is possibly TRBD1 (6 bases). This CDR3 region has 13 residues. Germline CDR1 MNHNS, CDR2 SASEGT. The V and J ends lost 4 bases and 4 bases respectively, with 10 bases between them. DNA of the CDR3: TGTGCCAGCAGTGGAGCGGACAGCTATGGCTACACCTTC. Translation gives CASSGADSYGYTF.

This clonotype was seen many times. The CDR3 region is CASSSTVNYGYTF. In DNA, the CDR3 is TGCGCCAGCAGCTCGACAGTGAACTATGGCTACACCTTC. V and J are TRBV5-1 and TRBJ1-2; D may be TRBD1 (5 bases). The CDR3 sequence is 13 residues long. Germline V gives CDR1 SGHRS, CDR2 YFSETQ. Trimming stripped 3 bases from V and 2 bases from J, with 8 bases between.

To note about this clonotype: One end of the junction varies from germline; a read error may be responsible. The V gene is TRBV7-9, the J gene TRBJ2-7; D is uncertain. In germline, CDR1 is SEHNR, CDR2 FQNEAQ (reference sequence). There are 17 residues in the CDR3. The CDR3 loop is CASSLVVGIPQSYERYF. The CDR3, as DNA: TGTGCCAGCAGCTTGGTGGTAGGGATCCCCCAATCCTACGAGCGGTACTTC.

Points on this clonotype: One end of the junction fails to match germline, which may point to a read error. The J gene is TRBJ1-1, the V gene TRBV5-1, with no clear D. Germline V CDR1 and CDR2: SGHRS, YFSETQ. The CDR3 loop spans 17 amino acids. The CDR3 is CASSLFGVGWVRTEASF. DNA of the CDR3: TGCGCCAGCAGCTTATTCGGAGTTGGGTGGGTTCGTACTGAAGCTTCCTTT. Combining the CDR3 with reference TRBV5-1 and TRBJ1-1 gives the whole variable domain KAGVTQTPRYLIKTRGQQVTLSCSPISGHRSVSWYQQTPGQGLQFLFEYFSETQRNKGNFPGRFSGRQFSNSRSEMNVSTLELGDSALYLCASSLFGVGWVRTEASFGQGTRLTVV.

This clonotype was counted ten times or more. The chain carries TRBV30 and TRBJ1-1; no reliable D call. The CDR3 covers 14 residues. Between the trimmed V and J ends, which lost 0 bases and 1 base, there was a span of 9 bases. CDR1 is GTSNPN, CDR2 SVGIG, per germline (reference sequence). CDR3 in amino acids: CAWSVEETNTEAFF. DNA of the CDR3: TGTGCCTGGAGTGTGGAAGAAACGAACACTGAAGCTTTCTTT.

This clonotype was observed at least ten times. The chain joins TRBV14 to TRBJ1-2; D gene ambiguous. Trimming took off 1 base at V and 4 bases at J, with 7 bases between the two ends. The CDR3 is 13 amino acids. Germline CDR1 SGHDN, CDR2 FVKESK. The CDR3 spells CASSQGPTYGYTF. CDR3 bases: TGTGCCAGCAGCCAAGGGCCCACCTATGGCTACACCTTC.

The genes are TRBV7-8 and TRBJ1-2, with a tentative D call TRBD1 (6 bases). The germline V gene has CDR1 SGHVS and CDR2 FQNEAQ. Trimming left V 1 base short and J 2 bases short, with 11 bases between. The CDR3 contains 15 residues. The CDR3 DNA reads TGTGCCAGCAGCTTAGTGGGCGACAGGAACTATGGCTACACCTTC. It encodes CASSLVGDRNYGYTF.

This clonotype was counted many times. The V call is TRBV20-1, the J call TRBJ1-4; D uncertain. V lost 3 bases to trimming and J lost 8 bases, with 13 bases between them. This CDR3 region has 13 residues. CDR1 DFQATT and CDR2 SNEGSKA come from the germline V gene (reference sequence). This chain's CDR3 is CSARIGSEEKLFF. The CDR3 nucleotides are TGCAGTGCTAGGATTGGGTCGGAGGAAAAACTGTTTTTT.

The V gene is TRBV11-2, the J gene TRBJ2-7, with TRBD2 identical over 7 bases. The CDR3 extends over 15 amino acids. CDR1 and CDR2 from the germline V gene are SGHAT and FQNNGV. The V and J ends lost 5 bases and 0 bases, in that order; junction bases with no gene match: 7. This CDR3 reads CASSPVGGSSYEQYF. CDR3 nucleotides: TGTGCCAGCAGCCCGGTTGGCGGGAGCTCCTACGAGCAGTACTTC. The full variable domain, completed using reference TRBV11-2 and TRBJ2-7, is EAGVAQSPRYKIIEKRQSVAFWCNPISGHATLYWYQQILGQGPKLLIQFQNNGVVDDSQLPKDRFSAERLKGVDSTLKIQPAKLEDSAVYLCASSPVGGSSYEQYFGPGTRLTVT.

This clonotype came up many times. The rearrangement uses TRBV6-6 and TRBJ1-1, with 9 bases aligning to TRBD1. The CDR3 has 14 amino acids. The germline V gene encodes CDR1 MNHNY and CDR2 SVGAGI (reference sequence). V was clipped by 5 bases and J by 4 bases; unmatched bases: 5. In DNA form, the CDR3 reads TGTGCCAGCAGTCCGGACAGGGGAGGCACTGAAGCTTTCTTT. This sequence encodes CASSPDRGGTEAFF.

This clonotype was detected many times. This rearrangement joins TRBV19 to TRBJ2-7; 12 nucleotides line up with TRBD1. Unmatched junction bases numbered 14, after V lost 8 bases and J lost 6 bases. Per the germline V gene, CDR1 is LNHDA and CDR2 is SQIVND (reference sequence). CDR3 size: 16 residues. The CDR3 DNA follows: TGTGCCAGTGCGATAGTAGGGACAGGGGGCTCAGCCGAGCAGTACTTC. This gives the protein CASAIVGTGGSAEQYF.

Details on this clonotype: The junction departs from the called germline gene at one end, perhaps through a read error. V is TRBV5-1 and J is TRBJ1-1; 7 nucleotides agree with TRBD1. CDR1 and CDR2 (germline): SGHRS, YFSETQ. The CDR3 has 13 amino acids. The CDR3 sequence: CASSPYRGTEALF. The CDR3 DNA is TGTGCCAGCAGCCCCTACAGGGGAACTGAAGCTCTCTTT.

This clonotype was counted at least ten times. The chain joins TRBV27 to TRBJ1-1; weak D call: TRBD1 (5 bases). This CDR3 region has 13 residues. Germline V CDR1 and CDR2: MNHEY, SMNVEV (reference sequence). Trimming pared 8 bases from V and 1 base from J, leaving 11 bases between. Here the CDR3 reads CASARGRNTEAFF. The DNA for the CDR3 is TGTGCCAGCGCTAGGGGAAGGAACACTGAAGCTTTCTTT.

This clonotype was seen a single time. V and J are TRBV7-8 and TRBJ2-7; TRBD2 agrees at 12 bases. This CDR3 has 15 residues. The V gene's germline CDR1 is SGHVS and CDR2 FQNEAQ. V dropped 3 bases and J dropped 12; count of bases not matched to a gene: 12. CDR3 residues: CASSFPTSGSGGWYF. The CDR3 DNA reads as TGTGCCAGCAGCTTTCCGACTAGCGGGAGTGGGGGCTGGTACTTC. Using reference TRBV7-8 and TRBJ2-7 for the parts outside the CDR3, the full variable domain is GAGVSQSPRYKVAKRGQDVALRCDPISGHVSLFWYQQALGQGPEFLTYFQNEAQLDKSGLPSDRFFAERPEGSVSTLKIQRTQQEDSAVYLCASSFPTSGSGGWYFGPGTRLTVT.

V usage is TRBV29-1 and J usage is TRBJ2-7, with D possibly being TRBD1 (6 bases). V was shortened by 6 bases and J by 1 base, with 19 bases between the two germline ends. Germline V lookup: CDR1 SQVTM, CDR2 ANQGSEA. The CDR3 consists of 15 residues. DNA for the CDR3: TGCAGCGTGGTGGGACCGACAGGCCATTCCTACGAGCAGTACTTC. Translating gives CSVVGPTGHSYEQYF.

This chain uses TRBV7-2 with TRBJ2-7, with 7 positions matching TRBD2. The CDR3 loop spans 14 amino acids. Losses at the gene ends were 3 bases for V and 2 bases for J; bases not matched to a gene: 4. CDR1 is SGHTA and CDR2 is FQGNSA in the germline V gene. The CDR3 DNA sequence: TGTGCCAGCAGCTTGGCGGGAGAGACCTACGAGCAGTACTTC. Its translation: CASSLAGETYEQYF.

With respect to this clonotype: A clone one base away is much larger, so this may be a read error. This CDR3 fails to terminate in the conserved phenylalanine or tryptophan, so it likely reflects a read error. V gene TRBV30 combines with J gene TRBJ1-3; a weak D match, TRBD1 (6 bases). Germline CDR1 is GTSNPN and CDR2 is SVGIG (reference sequence). CDR3 length: 14 amino acids. The V gene lost 0 bases and the J gene lost 1 base, with 7 bases spanning the gap. For the CDR3, the DNA is TGTGCCTGGAGTGTACAGGGATCTGGAAACACCATATATCTT. Translating it yields CAWSVQGSGNTIYL.

There are many counts of this clonotype. The chain recombines TRBV11-1 with TRBJ2-3, with D possibly being TRBD2 (6 bases). The germline V and J ends were trimmed by 5 bases and 0 bases, with 9 bases remaining between them. CDR1 and CDR2 from the germline V gene are SGHAT and FQDESV (reference sequence). The CDR3 has 14 residues. CDR3 in amino acids: CASSLGLSTDTQYF. The DNA for the CDR3 is TGTGCCAGCAGCCTCGGACTAAGCACAGATACGCAGTATTTT.

Remarks on this clonotype: At one end, the junction sequence differs from germline, possibly due to a read error. The chain joins TRBV12-3 or TRBV12-4 to TRBJ1-1; D uncertain. This CDR3 comprises 16 residues. CDR3 DNA: TGTGCCAGCAGGTTAGGCCCCGGAAAATTGGACACTGAAGCTTTCTTT. Protein product: CASRLGPGKLDTEAFF.

V and J are TRBV29-1 and TRBJ1-2; 10 nucleotides match TRBD1. Germline V gene sequence: CDR1 SQVTM, CDR2 ANQGSEA. The CDR3 consists of 14 residues. The ends lost 6 bases at V and 3 bases at J; junction bases unmatched: 7. Here the CDR3 reads CSVVDRGLDYGYTF. The CDR3 region has the DNA TGCAGCGTGGTCGACAGGGGGCTTGACTATGGCTACACCTTC.

There are many counts of this clonotype. The junction differs from germline at one of its ends, possibly a read error. The chain uses TRBV5-1 and TRBJ1-2; D is unresolved. Germline V CDR1 and CDR2: SGHRS, YFSETQ. This CDR3 is built from 12 residues. The CDR3 nucleotides are TGTGCCAGCAGCTTGGGAACCAGTGGCTACACCTTC. It yields the protein CASSLGTSGYTF.

This chain links TRBV7-9 with TRBJ2-6; TRBD1 agrees at 11 bases. Germline CDR1 and CDR2: SEHNR and FQNEAQ (reference sequence). The junction had 7 bases not matched to a gene; V was cut back by 5 bases and J by 10 bases. There are 15 residues in the CDR3. CDR3 bases: TGTGCCAGCAGCCGCAAGGGACAGGGGGTAAACGTCCTGACTTTC. Translated: CASSRKGQGVNVLTF. Full variable domain (remainder filled in from reference TRBV7-9 and TRBJ2-6): DTGVSQNPRHKITKRGQNVTFRCDPISEHNRLYWYRQTLGQGPEFLTYFQNEAQLEKSRLLSDRFSAERPKGSFSTLEIQRTEQGDSAMYLCASSRKGQGVNVLTFGAGSRLTVL.

This clonotype was detected only a few times. The genes are TRBV2 and TRBJ1-1; 9 nucleotides match TRBD1. The CDR3 totals 14 residues. The germline V gene encodes CDR1 SNHLY and CDR2 FYNNEI. The V segment lost 7 bases and the J segment 1 base; nucleotides outside the gene matches: 4. CDR3 region: CASKGTGRNTEAFF. The CDR3 bases are TGTGCCAGCAAGGGGACAGGGAGGAACACTGAAGCTTTCTTT.

Turning to this clonotype: No conserved phenylalanine or tryptophan ends this CDR3, so it is likely a read error. The rearrangement uses TRBV15 and TRBJ1-2; TRBD1 might be the D (5 bases). CDR1 is LNHNV, CDR2 YYDKDF, per germline (reference sequence). The CDR3 has 14 residues. Deletions cut 6 bases from V and 8 bases from J, with 19 bases between. CDR3 region: CATSRKGGHRGYTL. The DNA for the CDR3 is TGTGCCACCAGTAGGAAGGGTGGACATAGGGGCTACACCCTC.

This clonotype was picked up many times. The chain has TRBV4-1 and TRBJ2-7, with 14 bases fitting TRBD2. With V trimmed by 4 bases and J by 4 bases, 15 bases remained unmatched. The CDR3 covers 19 residues. CDR1 and CDR2 (germline): MGHRA, YSYEKL. DNA for the CDR3: TGCGCCAGCAGCCTTGGACTAGCGGGAGGCCTCGGGTTAACATACGAGCAGTACTTC. The encoded protein is CASSLGLAGGLGLTYEQYF.

The J gene is TRBJ1-1, the V gene TRBV29-1, with 12 bases matching TRBD1. Per germline, CDR1 SQVTM and CDR2 ANQGSEA. The CDR3 is 13 amino acids. The V gene end was trimmed by 6 bases and the J gene end by 5 bases; junction bases not matched to a gene: 4. CDR3 protein: CSVGTGGGTEAFF. In DNA, the CDR3 is TGCAGCGTCGGGACAGGGGGCGGAACTGAAGCTTTCTTT.

This clonotype occurred many times. This chain uses TRBV30 with TRBJ1-3; a weak D match, TRBD1 (5 bases). This CDR3 is built from 16 residues. V lost 7 bases, J lost 0 bases, and 19 bases lay in between. The germline V gene has CDR1 GTSNPN and CDR2 SVGIG (reference sequence). The DNA of the CDR3 is TGTGCCTCCTCGCTACCCAGGGTATTCTCTGGAAACACCATATATTTT. This sequence encodes CASSLPRVFSGNTIYF.